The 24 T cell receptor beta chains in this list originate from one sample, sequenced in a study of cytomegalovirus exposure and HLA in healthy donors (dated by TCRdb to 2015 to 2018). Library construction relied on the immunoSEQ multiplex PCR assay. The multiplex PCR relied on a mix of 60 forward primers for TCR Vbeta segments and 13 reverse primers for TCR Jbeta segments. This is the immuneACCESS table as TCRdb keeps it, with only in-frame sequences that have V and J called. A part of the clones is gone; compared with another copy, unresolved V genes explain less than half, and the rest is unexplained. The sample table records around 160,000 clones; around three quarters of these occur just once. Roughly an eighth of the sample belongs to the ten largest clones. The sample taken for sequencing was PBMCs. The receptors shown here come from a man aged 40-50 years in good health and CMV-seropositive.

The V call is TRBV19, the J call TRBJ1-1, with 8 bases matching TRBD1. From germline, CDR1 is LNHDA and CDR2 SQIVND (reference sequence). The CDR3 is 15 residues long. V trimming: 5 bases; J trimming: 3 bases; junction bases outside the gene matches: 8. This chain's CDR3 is CASSSRQGKYTEAFF. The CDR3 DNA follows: TGTGCCAGTAGTTCGAGACAGGGGAAGTACACTGAAGCTTTCTTT.

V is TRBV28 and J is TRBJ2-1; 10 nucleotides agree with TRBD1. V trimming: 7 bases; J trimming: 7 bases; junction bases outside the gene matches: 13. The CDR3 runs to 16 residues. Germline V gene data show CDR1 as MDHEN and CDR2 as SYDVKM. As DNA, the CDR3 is TGTGCCAGCATCCCCCCGGGGGACAGGGGCATAAATGAGCAGTTCTTC. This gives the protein CASIPPGDRGINEQFF.

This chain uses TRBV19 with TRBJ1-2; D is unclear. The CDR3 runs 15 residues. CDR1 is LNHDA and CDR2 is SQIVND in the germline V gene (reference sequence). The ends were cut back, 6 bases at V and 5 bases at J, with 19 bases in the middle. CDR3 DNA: TGTGCCAGTAGCTCACAGCCTTCTCCACTTTATGGCTACACCTTC. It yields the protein CASSSQPSPLYGYTF. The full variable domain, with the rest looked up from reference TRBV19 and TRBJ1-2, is DGGITQSPKYLFRKEGQNVTLSCEQNLNHDAMYWYRQDPGQGLRLIYYSQIVNDFQKGDIAEGYSVSREKKESFPLTVTSAQKNPTAFYLCASSSQPSPLYGYTFGSGTRLTVV.

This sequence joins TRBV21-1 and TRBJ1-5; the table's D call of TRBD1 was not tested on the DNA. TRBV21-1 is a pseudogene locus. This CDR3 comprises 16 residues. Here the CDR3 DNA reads TGTGCCAGCAGCAGACGGACAGGGAATAGCAATCAGCCCCAGCATTTT. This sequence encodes CASSRRTGNSNQPQHF.

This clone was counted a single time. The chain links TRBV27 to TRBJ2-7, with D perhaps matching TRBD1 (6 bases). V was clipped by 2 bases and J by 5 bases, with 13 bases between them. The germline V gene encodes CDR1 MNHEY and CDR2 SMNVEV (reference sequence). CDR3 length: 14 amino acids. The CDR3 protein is CASSLQGSVHEQYF. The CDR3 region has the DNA TGTGCCAGCAGTTTACAGGGGAGTGTGCACGAGCAGTACTTC.

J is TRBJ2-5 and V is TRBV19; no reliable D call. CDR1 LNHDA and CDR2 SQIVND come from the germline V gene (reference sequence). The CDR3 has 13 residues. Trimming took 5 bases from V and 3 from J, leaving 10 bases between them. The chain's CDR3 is CASSARRKETQYF. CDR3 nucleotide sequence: TGTGCCAGTAGTGCAAGGCGGAAAGAGACCCAGTACTTC.

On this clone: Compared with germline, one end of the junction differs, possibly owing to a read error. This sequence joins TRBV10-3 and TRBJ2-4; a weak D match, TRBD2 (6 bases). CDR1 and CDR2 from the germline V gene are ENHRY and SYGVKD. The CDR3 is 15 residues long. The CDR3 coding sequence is TGTGCCATCAGCTCGGGAGCCTGGGCCAAAAACAGTCAGTACTTC. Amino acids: CAISSGAWAKNSQYF.

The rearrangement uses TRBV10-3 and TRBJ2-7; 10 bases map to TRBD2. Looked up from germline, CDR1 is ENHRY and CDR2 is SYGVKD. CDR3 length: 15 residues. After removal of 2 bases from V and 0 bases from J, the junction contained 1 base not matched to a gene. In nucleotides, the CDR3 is TGTGCCATCAGTGAGGGACTAGCGGACTCCTACGAGCAGTACTTC. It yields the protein CAISEGLADSYEQYF.

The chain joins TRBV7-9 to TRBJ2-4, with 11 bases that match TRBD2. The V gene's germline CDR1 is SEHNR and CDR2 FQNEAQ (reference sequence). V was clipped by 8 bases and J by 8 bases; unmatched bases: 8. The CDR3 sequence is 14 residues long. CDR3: CASSSSGRLDIQYF. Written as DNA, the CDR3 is TGTGCCAGCTCTTCTAGCGGGAGGTTGGACATTCAGTACTTC.

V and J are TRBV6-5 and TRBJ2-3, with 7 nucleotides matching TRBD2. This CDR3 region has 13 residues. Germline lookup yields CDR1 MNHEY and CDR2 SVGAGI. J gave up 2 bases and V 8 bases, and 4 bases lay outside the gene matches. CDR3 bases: TGTGCCAGCGCCCGGGACTACACAGATACGCAGTATTTT. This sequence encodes CASARDYTDTQYF.

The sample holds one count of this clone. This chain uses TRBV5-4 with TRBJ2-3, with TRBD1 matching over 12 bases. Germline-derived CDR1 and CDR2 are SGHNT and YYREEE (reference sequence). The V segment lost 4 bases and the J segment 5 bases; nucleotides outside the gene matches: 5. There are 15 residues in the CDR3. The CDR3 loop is CASSQGQGARDTQYF. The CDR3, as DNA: TGTGCCAGCAGCCAGGGACAGGGGGCTAGAGATACGCAGTATTTT.

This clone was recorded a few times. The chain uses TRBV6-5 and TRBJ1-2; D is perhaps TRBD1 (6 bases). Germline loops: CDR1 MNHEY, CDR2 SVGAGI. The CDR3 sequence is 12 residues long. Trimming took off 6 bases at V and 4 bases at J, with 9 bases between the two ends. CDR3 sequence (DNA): TGTGCCAGCAGCTCGGACAGCTATGGCTACACCTTC. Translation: CASSSDSYGYTF.

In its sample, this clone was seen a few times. CDR3 DNA sequence: TGCGCCAGCAGCTCGAACGACAGGGGGTATTCACCCCTCCACTTT. This sequence encodes CASSSNDRGYSPLHF. This chain connects TRBV5-1 to TRBJ1-6; TRBD1 aligns across 9 bases. V lost 3 bases to trimming and J lost 8 bases; unmatched junction nucleotides: 6. The germline gives CDR1 SGHRS, CDR2 YFSETQ. The CDR3 length is 15 residues. Supplemented by reference TRBV5-1 and TRBJ1-6, the full variable domain reads KAGVTQTPRYLIKTRGQQVTLSCSPISGHRSVSWYQQTPGQGLQFLFEYFSETQRNKGNFPGRFSGRQFSNSRSEMNVSTLELGDSALYLCASSSNDRGYSPLHFGNGTRLTVT.

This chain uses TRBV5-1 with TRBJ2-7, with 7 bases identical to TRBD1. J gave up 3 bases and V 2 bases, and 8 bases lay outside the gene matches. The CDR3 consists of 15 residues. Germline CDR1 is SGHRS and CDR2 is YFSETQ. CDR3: CASSFGTTGVYEQYF. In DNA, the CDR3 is TGCGCCAGCAGCTTTGGCACTACAGGGGTCTACGAGCAGTACTTC.

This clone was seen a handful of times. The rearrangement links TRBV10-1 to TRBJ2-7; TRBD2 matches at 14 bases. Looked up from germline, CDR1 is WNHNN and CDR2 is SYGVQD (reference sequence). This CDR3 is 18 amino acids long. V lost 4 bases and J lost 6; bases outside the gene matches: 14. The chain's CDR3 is CASSASSGLAGVGGEQYF. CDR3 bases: TGCGCCAGCAGTGCGTCCTCGGGACTAGCGGGAGTTGGGGGCGAGCAGTACTTC.

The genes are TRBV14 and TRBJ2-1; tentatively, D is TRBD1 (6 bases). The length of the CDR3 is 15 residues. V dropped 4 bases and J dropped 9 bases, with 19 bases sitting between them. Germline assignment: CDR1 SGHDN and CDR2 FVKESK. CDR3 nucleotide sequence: TGTGCCAGCAGCCCCGTGGGGGCAACAAGAGGTGAGCAGTTCTTC. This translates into CASSPVGATRGEQFF.

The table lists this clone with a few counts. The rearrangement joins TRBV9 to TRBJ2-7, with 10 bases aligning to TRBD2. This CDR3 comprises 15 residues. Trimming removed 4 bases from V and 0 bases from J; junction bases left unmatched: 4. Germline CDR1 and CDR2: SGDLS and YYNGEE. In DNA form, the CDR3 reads TGTGCCAGCAGCCCGACTAGCGGGTCCTCCTACGAGCAGTACTTC. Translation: CASSPTSGSSYEQYF. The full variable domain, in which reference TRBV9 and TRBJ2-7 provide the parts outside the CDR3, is DSGVTQTPKHLITATGQRVTLRCSPRSGDLSVYWYQQSLDQGLQFLIQYYNGEERAKGNILERFSAQQFPDLHSELNLSSLELGDSALYFCASSPTSGSSYEQYFGPGTRLTVT.

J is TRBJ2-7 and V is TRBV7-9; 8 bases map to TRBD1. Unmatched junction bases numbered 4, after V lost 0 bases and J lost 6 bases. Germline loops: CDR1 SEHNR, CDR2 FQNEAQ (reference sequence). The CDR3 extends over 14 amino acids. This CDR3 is CASSLAQGAREQYF. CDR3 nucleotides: TGTGCCAGCAGCTTAGCGCAGGGGGCTCGCGAGCAGTACTTC.

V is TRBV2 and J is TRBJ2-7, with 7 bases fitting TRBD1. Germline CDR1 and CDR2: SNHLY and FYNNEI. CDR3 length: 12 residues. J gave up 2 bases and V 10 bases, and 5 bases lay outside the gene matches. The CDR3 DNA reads TGTGCCATCAAAGACAGGGCCTACGAGCAGTACTTC. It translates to CAIKDRAYEQYF.

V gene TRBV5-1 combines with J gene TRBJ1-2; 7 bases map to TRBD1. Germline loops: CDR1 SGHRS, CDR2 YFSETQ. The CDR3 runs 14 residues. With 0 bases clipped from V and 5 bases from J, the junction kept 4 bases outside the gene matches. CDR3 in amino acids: CASSLATGEYGYTF. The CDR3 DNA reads TGCGCCAGCAGCTTGGCCACAGGGGAGTATGGCTACACCTTC. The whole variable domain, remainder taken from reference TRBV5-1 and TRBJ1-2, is KAGVTQTPRYLIKTRGQQVTLSCSPISGHRSVSWYQQTPGQGLQFLFEYFSETQRNKGNFPGRFSGRQFSNSRSEMNVSTLELGDSALYLCASSLATGEYGYTFGSGTRLTVV.

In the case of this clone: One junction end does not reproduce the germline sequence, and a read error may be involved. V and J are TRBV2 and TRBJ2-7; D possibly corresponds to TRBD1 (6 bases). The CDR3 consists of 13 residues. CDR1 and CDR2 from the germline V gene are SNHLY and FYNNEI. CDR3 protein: CASRPGTTRPNAF. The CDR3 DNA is TGTGCCAGCAGGCCCGGGACAACTCGCCCCAACGCCTTC. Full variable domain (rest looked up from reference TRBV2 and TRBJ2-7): EPEVTQTPSHQVTQMGQEVILRCVPISNHLYFYWYRQILGQKVEFLVSFYNNEISEKSEIFDDQFSVERPDGSNFTLKIRSTKLEDSAMYFCASRPGTTRPNAFGPGTRLTVT.

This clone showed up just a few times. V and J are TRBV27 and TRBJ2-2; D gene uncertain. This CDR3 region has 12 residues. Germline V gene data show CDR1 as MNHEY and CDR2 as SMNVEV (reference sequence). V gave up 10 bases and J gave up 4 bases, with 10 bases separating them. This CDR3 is CATKSITGELFF. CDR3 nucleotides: TGTGCCACCAAAAGCATCACCGGGGAGCTGTTTTTT.

The CDR3 spells CASEDRRRNEKLFF. The CDR3 DNA sequence: TGTGCCAGCGAAGACAGGCGGCGGAATGAAAAACTGTTTTTT. The J gene is TRBJ1-4, the V gene TRBV11-2, with TRBD1 as a possible D gene (6 bases). Germline CDR1 and CDR2: SGHAT and FQNNGV. V lost 8 bases and J lost 5, with 15 bases in between. There are 14 residues in the CDR3.

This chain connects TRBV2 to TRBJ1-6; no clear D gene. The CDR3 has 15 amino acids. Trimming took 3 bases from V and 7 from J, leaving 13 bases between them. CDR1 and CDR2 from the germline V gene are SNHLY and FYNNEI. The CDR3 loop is CASSERPPGNSPLHF. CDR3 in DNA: TGTGCCAGCAGTGAGAGGCCTCCGGGGAATTCACCCCTCCACTTT.